The sample holds many counts of the clone carrying this T cell receptor (beta chain). Its antigen remains unknown. This entry comes from a study of T cells after yellow fever vaccination. Germline-derived CDR1 and CDR2 are LNHDA and SQIVND (reference sequence). CDR3 length: 14 residues. J lost 7 bases, V lost 2 bases, and 7 bases had no gene match. 5'RACE template switching added a universal primer site and UMIs to TCR cDNA. A single record per CDR3 protein comes from TCRdb applying MiXCR to the 5' RACE reads. The profile shows a few hundred thousand distinct CDR3 sequences, 6.9% of them singletons. General study points: Primary-vaccination clones mostly resurfaced post-booster (just under 98% CD4, about 87% CD8). The secondary response showed a weaker magnitude and a faster peak, day 5 versus 15. The presence of abundant clonotypes contaminating from the bulk population was possible in FACS-sorted repertoires.

The chain uses TRBV19 and TRBJ2-7; 8 bases map to TRBD1. Sequencing was performed on CD4+ T cells sorted from PBMCs, taken 15 days after the yellow fever booster vaccination. This TCR derives from a man between 25 and 39 years old who received the YFV17D yellow fever vaccine. DNA of the CDR3: TGTGCCAGTAGTATACAGGGGGCAGCTGGAGAGCAGTACTTC. This sequence encodes CASSIQGAAGEQYF.